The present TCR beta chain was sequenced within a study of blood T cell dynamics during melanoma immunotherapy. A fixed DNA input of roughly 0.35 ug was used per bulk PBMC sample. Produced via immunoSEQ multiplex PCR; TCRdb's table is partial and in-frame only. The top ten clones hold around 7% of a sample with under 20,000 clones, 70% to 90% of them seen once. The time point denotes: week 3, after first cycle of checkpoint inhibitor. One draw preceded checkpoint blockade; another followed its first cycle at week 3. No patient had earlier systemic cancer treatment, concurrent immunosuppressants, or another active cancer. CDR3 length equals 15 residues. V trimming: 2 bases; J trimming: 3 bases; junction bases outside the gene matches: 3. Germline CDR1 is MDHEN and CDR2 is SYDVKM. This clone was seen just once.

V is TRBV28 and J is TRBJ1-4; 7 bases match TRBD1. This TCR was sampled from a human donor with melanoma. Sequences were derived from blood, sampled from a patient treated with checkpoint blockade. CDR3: CASSLDRAANEKLFF. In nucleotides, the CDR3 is TGTGCCAGCAGTTTAGACAGGGCTGCTAATGAAAAACTGTTTTTT.